One and the same sample provided the 21 T cell receptor beta chains below, sequenced in a study of cytomegalovirus exposure and HLA in healthy donors. Assay: immunoSEQ multiplex PCR; the TCRdb copy retains only in-frame clones and omits some. The data hold 110,000 or so clones, with approximately 89% observed a single time. Sequenced: PBMCs. The receptors stem from a man younger than 35 in good health and CMV-seronegative.

In its sample, this clone was seen once. The chain links TRBV7-2 to TRBJ2-2; D is uncertain. The germline CDR1 and CDR2 sequences are SGHTA and FQGNSA. V was trimmed by 2 bases and J by 3 bases, leaving 16 bases between them. This CDR3 comprises 17 residues. CDR3 loop: CASSLLRGTTYTGELFF. CDR3 nucleotides: TGTGCCAGCAGCTTACTCCGTGGCACTACTTACACCGGGGAGCTGTTTTTT.

The V and J genes are TRBV25-1 and TRBJ1-2, with 8 bases identical to TRBD1. Germline loops: CDR1 MGHDK, CDR2 SYGVNS. The CDR3 spans 17 residues. J was trimmed by 8 bases and V by 6 bases; bases with no gene match: 20. In nucleotides, the CDR3 is TGTGCCAGCAGCCCAAGAGGGACAGGAAAAGGTGGCAGCGGCTACACCTTC. Translating it yields CASSPRGTGKGGSGYTF.

The sample holds a few counts of this clone. This chain uses TRBV10-1 with TRBJ1-1; D possibly corresponds to TRBD1 (5 bases). This CDR3 contains 15 residues. The germline V and J ends were trimmed by 2 bases and 2 bases, with 12 bases remaining between them. Germline CDR1 and CDR2: WNHNN and SYGVQD (reference sequence). DNA for the CDR3: TGCGCCAGCAGTGAGAGCAGGGTAGGAAACACTGAAGCTTTCTTT. It is translated as CASSESRVGNTEAFF.

The chain combines TRBV28 with TRBJ1-1, with 8 bases matching TRBD1. Germline trimming cut 5 bases from V and 4 bases from J; bases unmatched to any gene: 9. The CDR3 has 15 residues. Germline lookup yields CDR1 MDHEN and CDR2 SYDVKM. As DNA, the CDR3 is TGTGCCAGCAGTCCCTCGGACAGGGAATCCACTGAAGCTTTCTTT. Residues: CASSPSDRESTEAFF.

This clone appeared a few times. The chain couples TRBV6-5 to TRBJ1-5; D is perhaps TRBD1 (5 bases). This CDR3 is 14 amino acids long. Germline V CDR1 and CDR2: MNHEY, SVGAGI. Trimming removed 5 bases from V and 9 bases from J, with 17 bases in between. CDR3 DNA: TGTGCCAGCAGTCGCGGGACGGGCGAGGGGCCCCAGCATTTT. Translated: CASSRGTGEGPQHF.

The table lists this clone with a count of one. This rearrangement joins TRBV5-5 to TRBJ2-5, with 7 bases fitting TRBD2. Germline V lookup: CDR1 SGHKS, CDR2 YYEKEE (reference sequence). The CDR3 length is 15 residues. With 4 bases clipped from V and 4 bases from J, the junction kept 10 bases outside the gene matches. CDR3 nucleotides: TGTGCCAGCAGCCCCGAGCGGCGCGGGGGAGAGACCCAGTACTTC. Amino acids: CASSPERRGGETQYF.

V gene TRBV5-1 combines with J gene TRBJ2-1, with D tentatively TRBD2 (7 bases). Germline CDR1 is SGHRS and CDR2 is YFSETQ. Trimming left V 0 bases short and J 6 bases short, with 13 bases between. The CDR3 spans 15 residues. The CDR3 sequence: CASSLASGTFNEQFF. CDR3 sequence (DNA): TGCGCCAGCAGCTTGGCCAGCGGGACATTCAATGAGCAGTTCTTC. The entire variable domain, with the rest obtained from reference TRBV5-1 and TRBJ2-1, is as follows: KAGVTQTPRYLIKTRGQQVTLSCSPISGHRSVSWYQQTPGQGLQFLFEYFSETQRNKGNFPGRFSGRQFSNSRSEMNVSTLELGDSALYLCASSLASGTFNEQFFGPGTRLTVL.

The rearrangement uses TRBV7-9 and TRBJ2-1; 9 bases align to TRBD1. The V gene end was trimmed by 0 bases and the J gene end by 7 bases; junction bases not matched to a gene: 4. The CDR3 sequence is 15 residues long. In germline, CDR1 is SEHNR, CDR2 FQNEAQ (reference sequence). The chain's CDR3 is CASSLAGTGRNEQFF. CDR3 coding DNA: TGTGCCAGCAGCTTAGCTGGGACAGGGCGGAATGAGCAGTTCTTC. Complete variable domain (other parts from reference TRBV7-9 and TRBJ2-1): DTGVSQNPRHKITKRGQNVTFRCDPISEHNRLYWYRQTLGQGPEFLTYFQNEAQLEKSRLLSDRFSAERPKGSFSTLEIQRTEQGDSAMYLCASSLAGTGRNEQFFGPGTRLTVL.

The chain uses TRBV7-8 and TRBJ2-7; 9 nucleotides match TRBD2. CDR3 length: 15 amino acids. The V gene end was trimmed by 3 bases and the J gene end by 5 bases; junction bases not matched to a gene: 8. Per germline, CDR1 SGHVS and CDR2 FQNEAQ. Here the CDR3 DNA reads TGTGCCAGCAGCTTCCCCCCTAGCGGGACCAACGAGCAGTACTTC. Protein product: CASSFPPSGTNEQYF.

This clone was seen a few times. The genes are TRBV6-5 and TRBJ2-7, with D maybe TRBD1 (5 bases). This CDR3 is built from 14 residues. V gave up 5 bases and J gave up 2 bases, with 13 bases separating them. Germline CDR1 MNHEY, CDR2 SVGAGI. CDR3 protein: CASSKTLGAYEQYF. The CDR3 DNA sequence: TGTGCCAGCAGTAAGACCCTAGGGGCCTACGAGCAGTACTTC.

V and J are TRBV12-5 and TRBJ1-1; weak D call: TRBD1 (6 bases). The V end was cut by 3 bases, the J end by 4 bases, with 6 bases between. Germline values: CDR1 LGHNT, CDR2 FRNRAP. This CDR3 region has 12 residues. The DNA of the CDR3 is TGTGCTAGTGGTTTCAGGGGCACTGAAGCTTTCTTT. It encodes CASGFRGTEAFF.

The chain couples TRBV6-5 to TRBJ1-5; the D is unclear. Germline assignment: CDR1 MNHEY and CDR2 SVGAGI. With 6 bases removed from V and 0 bases from J, the gap between germline ends came to 6 bases. The CDR3 runs to 13 residues. CDR3 sequence (DNA): TGTGCCAGCAGGCGAGATAGCAATCAGCCCCAGCATTTT. Translating gives CASRRDSNQPQHF.

The chain joins TRBV5-6 to TRBJ1-2; D remains unclear. The germline CDR1 and CDR2 sequences are SGHDT and YYEEEE. V lost 0 bases, J lost 6 bases, and 6 bases lay in between. This CDR3 comprises 12 residues. The chain's CDR3 is CASSLELDGYTF. The DNA for the CDR3 is TGTGCCAGCAGCTTGGAGCTTGATGGCTACACCTTC.

The chain carries TRBV6-5 and TRBJ1-3; TRBD1 might be the D (6 bases). The V gene lost 6 bases and the J gene lost 3 bases, with 12 bases spanning the gap. Germline CDR1 MNHEY, CDR2 SVGAGI. This CDR3 contains 14 residues. The CDR3 spells CASSLRGRGNTIYF. CDR3 DNA: TGTGCCAGCAGCCTCAGGGGCCGTGGAAACACCATATATTTT.

The chain carries TRBV5-1 and TRBJ1-2, with TRBD1 matching 7 bases. Per the germline V gene, CDR1 is SGHRS and CDR2 is YFSETQ. Trimming took 4 bases from V and 4 from J; bases not matched to a gene: 10. The CDR3 is 15 residues long. CDR3 region: CASSHSGTDFYGYTF. CDR3 nucleotides: TGCGCCAGCAGCCATTCCGGGACAGACTTCTATGGCTACACCTTC.

V gene TRBV18 combines with J gene TRBJ1-1; 9 positions match TRBD1. This CDR3 contains 15 residues. Trimming removed 3 bases from V and 5 bases from J; junction bases left unmatched: 7. CDR1 is KGHSH, CDR2 LQKENI, per germline. CDR3: CASSPEQGAQTEAFF. Here the CDR3 DNA reads TGTGCCAGCTCACCGGAACAGGGGGCGCAAACTGAAGCTTTCTTT.

This chain connects TRBV6-1 to TRBJ2-7; 7 bases are a match to TRBD2. Trimming took 4 bases from V and 3 from J; bases not matched to a gene: 3. This CDR3 contains 13 residues. Germline V gene lookup returns CDR1 MNHNS and CDR2 SASEGT. The CDR3 DNA reads as TGTGCCAGCAGTGTCGGGGGGAACTACGAGCAGTACTTC. The encoded protein is CASSVGGNYEQYF.

The chain employs TRBV29-1 and TRBJ1-5, with TRBD1 matching 10 bases. The CDR3 runs 16 residues. Germline lookup yields CDR1 SQVTM and CDR2 ANQGSEA. Trimming took 0 bases from V and 4 from J; bases not matched to a gene: 6. CDR3 in amino acids: CSVEDLGTGVNQPQHF. CDR3 coding DNA: TGCAGCGTTGAAGATCTCGGGACAGGGGTGAATCAGCCCCAGCATTTT.

This chain joins TRBV10-2 and TRBJ2-7; 8 nucleotides align to TRBD1. CDR3 length equals 14 residues. J lost 4 bases, V lost 7 bases, and 9 bases had no gene match. Germline V gene lookup returns CDR1 WSHSY and CDR2 SAAADI. As DNA, the CDR3 is TGCGCCAGCACTGGTCCAGGGGGCGGTTACGAGCAGTACTTC. It encodes CASTGPGGGYEQYF.

V and J are TRBV19 and TRBJ2-3, with D perhaps matching TRBD1 (6 bases). Germline values: CDR1 LNHDA, CDR2 SQIVND (reference sequence). Trimming took 5 bases from V and 4 from J, leaving 13 bases between them. The CDR3 covers 14 residues. The chain's CDR3 is CASSYNRVSDTQYF. The CDR3 coding sequence is TGTGCCAGTAGTTACAACAGGGTATCAGATACGCAGTATTTT.

This sequence joins TRBV4-3 and TRBJ1-2; TRBD1 matches 8 bases. The CDR3 sequence is 16 residues long. Germline V gene lookup returns CDR1 LGHNA and CDR2 YSLEER. Trimming removed 3 bases from V and 2 bases from J; junction bases left unmatched: 8. The CDR3: CASSQTIQGANYGYTF. CDR3 in DNA: TGCGCCAGCAGCCAGACGATTCAGGGGGCGAACTATGGCTACACCTTC.